This T cell receptor (beta chain) was obtained from a study of T cell changes during pregnancy in multiple sclerosis. The germline V and J ends were trimmed by 4 bases and 2 bases, with 18 bases remaining between them. This CDR3 has 16 residues. Germline V gene lookup returns CDR1 SGHRS and CDR2 YFSETQ. Using immunoSEQ multiplex PCR, the repertoire was profiled, and TCRdb retains in-frame clones only, with some absent. The table includes around 70,000 clones, approximately 91% detected once. The chain joins TRBV5-1 to TRBJ1-2, with TRBD1 as a possible D gene (6 bases). The specimen was peripheral blood, collected in the third trimester of pregnancy. The receptor was derived from a female donor with multiple sclerosis, enrolled in a pregnancy study. The CDR3 DNA sequence: TGCGCCAGCAGCCTGGGCGCTGCAGGGGCCAACTATGGCTACACCTTC. Protein: CASSLGAAGANYGYTF.